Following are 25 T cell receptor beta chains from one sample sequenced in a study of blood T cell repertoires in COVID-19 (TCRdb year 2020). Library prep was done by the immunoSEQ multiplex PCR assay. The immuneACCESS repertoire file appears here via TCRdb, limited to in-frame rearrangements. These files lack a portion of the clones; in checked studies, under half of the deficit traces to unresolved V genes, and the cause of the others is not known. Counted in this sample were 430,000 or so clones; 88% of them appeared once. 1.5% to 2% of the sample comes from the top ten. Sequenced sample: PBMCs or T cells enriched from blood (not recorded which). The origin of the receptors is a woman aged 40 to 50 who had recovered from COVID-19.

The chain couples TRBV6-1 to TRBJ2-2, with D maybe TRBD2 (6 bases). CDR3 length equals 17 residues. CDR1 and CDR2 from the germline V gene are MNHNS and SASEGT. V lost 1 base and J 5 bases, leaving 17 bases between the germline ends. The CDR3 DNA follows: TGTGCCAGCAGTGAAGAAAAGGGGACTTTGAGGACCGGGGAGCTGTTTTTT. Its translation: CASSEEKGTLRTGELFF.

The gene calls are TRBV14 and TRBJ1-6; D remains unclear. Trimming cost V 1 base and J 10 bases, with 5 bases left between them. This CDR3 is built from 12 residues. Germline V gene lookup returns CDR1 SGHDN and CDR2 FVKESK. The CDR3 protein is CASSQARSPLHF. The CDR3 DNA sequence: TGTGCCAGCAGCCAAGCGAGATCACCCCTCCACTTT. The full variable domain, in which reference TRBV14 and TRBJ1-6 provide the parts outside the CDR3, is EAGVTQFPSHSVIEKGQTVTLRCDPISGHDNLYWYRRVMGKEIKFLLHFVKESKQDESGMPNNRFLAERTGGTYSTLKVQPAELEDSGVYFCASSQARSPLHFGNGTRLTVT.

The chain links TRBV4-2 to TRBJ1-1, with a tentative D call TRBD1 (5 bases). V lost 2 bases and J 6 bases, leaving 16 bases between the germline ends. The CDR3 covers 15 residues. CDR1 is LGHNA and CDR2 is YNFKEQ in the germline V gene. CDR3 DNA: TGTGCCAGCAGCCAATGGGTAGGGGCTTTCGCTGAAGCTTTCTTT. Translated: CASSQWVGAFAEAFF.

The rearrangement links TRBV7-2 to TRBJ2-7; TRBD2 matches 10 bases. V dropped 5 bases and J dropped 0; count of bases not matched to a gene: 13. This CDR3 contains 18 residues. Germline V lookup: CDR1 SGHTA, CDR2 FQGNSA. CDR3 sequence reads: CASSQGILAGISSYEQYF. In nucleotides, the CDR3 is TGTGCCAGCAGCCAAGGAATACTAGCGGGAATAAGCTCCTACGAGCAGTACTTC.

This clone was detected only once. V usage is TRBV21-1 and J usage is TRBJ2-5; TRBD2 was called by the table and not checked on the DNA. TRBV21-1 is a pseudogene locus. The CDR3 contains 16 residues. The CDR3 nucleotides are TGTGCCAGCAGCCCCCCAGGGCCCAGGGAGGGGGAGACCCAGTACTTC. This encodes CASSPPGPREGETQYF.

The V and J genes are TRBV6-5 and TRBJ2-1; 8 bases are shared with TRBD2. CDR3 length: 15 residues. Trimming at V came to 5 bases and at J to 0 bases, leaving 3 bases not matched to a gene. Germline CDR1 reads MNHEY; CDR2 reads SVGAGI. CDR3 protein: CASSLAGDSYNEQFF. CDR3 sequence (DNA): TGTGCCAGCAGTCTAGCGGGTGACTCCTACAATGAGCAGTTCTTC.

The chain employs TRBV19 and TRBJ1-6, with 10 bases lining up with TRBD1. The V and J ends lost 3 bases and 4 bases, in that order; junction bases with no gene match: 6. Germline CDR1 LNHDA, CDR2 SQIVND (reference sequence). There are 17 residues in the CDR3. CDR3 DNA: TGTGCCAGTAGTATTTCGGGACAGGGGAGATATAATTCACCCCTCCACTTT. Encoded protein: CASSISGQGRYNSPLHF.

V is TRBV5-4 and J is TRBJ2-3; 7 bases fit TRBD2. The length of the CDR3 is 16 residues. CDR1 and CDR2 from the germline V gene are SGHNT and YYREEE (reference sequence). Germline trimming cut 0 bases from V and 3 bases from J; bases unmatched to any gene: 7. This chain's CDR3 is CASSLGAGDITDTQYF. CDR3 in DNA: TGTGCCAGCAGCTTGGGGGCGGGAGATATAACAGATACGCAGTATTTT.

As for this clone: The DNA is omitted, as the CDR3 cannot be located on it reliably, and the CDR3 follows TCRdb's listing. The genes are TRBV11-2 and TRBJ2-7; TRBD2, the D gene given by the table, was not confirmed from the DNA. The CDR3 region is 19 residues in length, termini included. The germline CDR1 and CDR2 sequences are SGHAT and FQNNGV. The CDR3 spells CASSPLAGRLRAVLRAQYF.

This chain's CDR3 is CASSVATASMNTEAFF. The CDR3 DNA is TGTGCCAGCAGCGTAGCTACAGCCTCTATGAACACTGAAGCTTTCTTT. The rearrangement joins TRBV9 to TRBJ1-1; D gene uncertain. From germline, CDR1 is SGDLS and CDR2 YYNGEE. V gave up 0 bases and J gave up 0 bases, with 12 bases separating them. The CDR3 is 16 amino acids.

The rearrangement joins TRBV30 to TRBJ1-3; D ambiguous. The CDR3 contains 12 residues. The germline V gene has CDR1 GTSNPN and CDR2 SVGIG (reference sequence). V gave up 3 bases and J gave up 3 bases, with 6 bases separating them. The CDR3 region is CAWRSFGNTIYF. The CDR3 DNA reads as TGTGCCTGGAGGAGTTTTGGAAACACCATATATTTT.

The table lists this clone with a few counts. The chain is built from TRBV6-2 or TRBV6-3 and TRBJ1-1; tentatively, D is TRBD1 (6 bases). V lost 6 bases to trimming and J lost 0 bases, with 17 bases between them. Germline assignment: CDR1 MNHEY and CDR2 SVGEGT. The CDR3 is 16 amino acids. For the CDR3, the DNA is TGTGCCAGCAGCCCAAGAGTCGGGACACTGAACACTGAAGCTTTCTTT. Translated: CASSPRVGTLNTEAFF.

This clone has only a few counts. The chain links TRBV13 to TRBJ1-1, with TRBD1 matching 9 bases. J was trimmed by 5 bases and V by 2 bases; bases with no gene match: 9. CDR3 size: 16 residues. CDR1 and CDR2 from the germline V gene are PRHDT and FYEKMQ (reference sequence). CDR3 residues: CASSLKAGTGKTEAFF. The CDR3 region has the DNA TGTGCCAGCAGCTTAAAAGCAGGGACAGGGAAAACTGAAGCTTTCTTT.

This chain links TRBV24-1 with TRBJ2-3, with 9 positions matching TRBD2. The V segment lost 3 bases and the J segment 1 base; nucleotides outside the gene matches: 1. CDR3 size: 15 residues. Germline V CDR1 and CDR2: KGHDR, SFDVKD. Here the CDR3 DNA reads TGTGCCACCAGTGATGTAGCGGGAGGCACAGATACGCAGTATTTT. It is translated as CATSDVAGGTDTQYF.

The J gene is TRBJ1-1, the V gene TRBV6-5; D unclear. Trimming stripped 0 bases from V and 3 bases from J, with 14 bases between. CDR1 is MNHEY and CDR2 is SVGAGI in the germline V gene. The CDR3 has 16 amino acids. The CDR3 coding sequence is TGTGCCAGCAGTTACTCATATTACAAAGAAGACACTGAAGCTTTCTTT. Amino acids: CASSYSYYKEDTEAFF.

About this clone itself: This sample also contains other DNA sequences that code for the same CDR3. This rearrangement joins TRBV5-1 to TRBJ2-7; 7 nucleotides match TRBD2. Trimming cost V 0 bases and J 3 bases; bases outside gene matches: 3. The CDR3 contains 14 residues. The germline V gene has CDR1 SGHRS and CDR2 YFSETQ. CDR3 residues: CASSLVGGSYEQYF. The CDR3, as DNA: TGCGCCAGCAGCTTGGTAGGCGGGAGCTACGAGCAGTACTTC.

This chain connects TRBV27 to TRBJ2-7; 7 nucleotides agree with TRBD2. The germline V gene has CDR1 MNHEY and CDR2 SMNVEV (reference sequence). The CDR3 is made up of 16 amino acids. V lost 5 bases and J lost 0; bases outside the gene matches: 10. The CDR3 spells CASSLRWGGDSYEQYF. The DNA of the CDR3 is TGTGCCAGCAGTCTCCGGTGGGGGGGGGACTCCTACGAGCAGTACTTC.

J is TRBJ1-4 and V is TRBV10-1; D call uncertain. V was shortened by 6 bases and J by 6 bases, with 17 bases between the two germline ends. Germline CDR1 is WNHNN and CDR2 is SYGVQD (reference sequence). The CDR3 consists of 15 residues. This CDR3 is CASRRTPSVDEKLFF. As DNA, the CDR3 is TGCGCCAGCAGAAGAACCCCTTCAGTGGATGAAAAACTGTTTTTT.

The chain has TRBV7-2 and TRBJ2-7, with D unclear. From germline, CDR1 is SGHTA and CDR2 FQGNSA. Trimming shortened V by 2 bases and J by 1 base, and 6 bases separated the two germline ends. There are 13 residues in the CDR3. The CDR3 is CASSLQRSYEQYF. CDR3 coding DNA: TGTGCCAGCAGCTTACAGCGTTCCTACGAGCAGTACTTC. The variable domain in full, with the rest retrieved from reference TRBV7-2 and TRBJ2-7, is GAGVSQSPSNKVTEKGKDVELRCDPISGHTALYWYRQSLGQGLEFLIYFQGNSAPDKSGLPSDRFSAERTGGSVSTLTIQRTQQEDSAVYLCASSLQRSYEQYFGPGTRLTVT.

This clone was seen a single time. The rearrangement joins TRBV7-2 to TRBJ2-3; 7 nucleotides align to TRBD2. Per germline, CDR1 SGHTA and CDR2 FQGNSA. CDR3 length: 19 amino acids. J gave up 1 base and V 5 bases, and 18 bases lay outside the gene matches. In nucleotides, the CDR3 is TGTGCCAGCAGCGTTAAACCGACTCGAGCGGGGCGACGCACAGATACGCAGTATTTT. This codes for CASSVKPTRAGRRTDTQYF.

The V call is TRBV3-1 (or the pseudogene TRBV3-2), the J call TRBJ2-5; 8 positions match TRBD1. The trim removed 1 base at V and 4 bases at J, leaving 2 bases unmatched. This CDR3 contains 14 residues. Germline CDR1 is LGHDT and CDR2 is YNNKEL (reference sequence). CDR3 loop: CASSQGTGLETQYF. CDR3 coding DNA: TGTGCCAGCAGCCAAGGGACAGGGTTAGAGACCCAGTACTTC.

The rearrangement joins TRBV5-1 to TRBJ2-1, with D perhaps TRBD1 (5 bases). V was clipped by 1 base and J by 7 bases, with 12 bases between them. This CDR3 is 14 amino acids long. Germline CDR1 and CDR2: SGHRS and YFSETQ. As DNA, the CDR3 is TGCGCCAGCAGCTTGCAGGGATTGGTAAATGAGCAGTTCTTC. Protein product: CASSLQGLVNEQFF.

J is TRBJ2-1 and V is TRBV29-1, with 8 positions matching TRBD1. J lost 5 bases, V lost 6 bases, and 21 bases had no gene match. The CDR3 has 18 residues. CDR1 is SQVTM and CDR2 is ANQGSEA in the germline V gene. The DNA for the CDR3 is TGCAGCGTCGTTTCGACAGGGGCCCGAACCCGAGGGAACAATGAGCAGTTCTTC. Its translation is CSVVSTGARTRGNNEQFF.

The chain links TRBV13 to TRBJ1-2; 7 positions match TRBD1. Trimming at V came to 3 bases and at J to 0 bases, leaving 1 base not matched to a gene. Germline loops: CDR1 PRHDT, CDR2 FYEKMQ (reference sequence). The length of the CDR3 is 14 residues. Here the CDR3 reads CASSFQGANYGYTF. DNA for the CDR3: TGTGCCAGCAGCTTCCAGGGGGCTAACTATGGCTACACCTTC.

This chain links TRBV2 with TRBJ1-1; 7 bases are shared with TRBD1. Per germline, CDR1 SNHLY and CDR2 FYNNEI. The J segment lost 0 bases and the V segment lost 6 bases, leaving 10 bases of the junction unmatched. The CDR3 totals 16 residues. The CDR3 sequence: CASRATGTIMNTEAFF. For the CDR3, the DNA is TGTGCCAGCAGAGCGACAGGGACCATCATGAACACTGAAGCTTTCTTT.